This T cell receptor (beta chain) appears in the sequencing data of a study of regulatory T cells in long-lasting Graves disease. The wider study: Under 3 months of antithyroid drugs had been taken by newly diagnosed Graves' patients.

As for time point: newly diagnosed GD, antithyroid drugs for less than 3 months. PBMC-extracted RNA yielded the TCR library. To make TCR beta libraries, researchers used iRepertoire HTBI primers and Arm-PCR of CDR3 regions. Via MiXCR, TCRdb re-called the multiplex PCR reads, giving one row per CDR3 protein. The data contain about 560,000 distinct CDR3 sequences, 15% to 20% of them seen just once; the ten biggest clones take up approximately 12%. This clonotype was seen many times. Another study also made use of these data, one on T cells in Graves' hyperthyroidism and ophthalmopathy. That work states: An initial round of RT-PCR targeting the TCR CDR3 relied on the HTBI primer set. Appearing also in blood were most of the thyroid clonotypes expanded above 0.001. In the analysis, a 13 V-J model separated ophthalmopathy from stable hyperthyroidism.

The sample consisted of peripheral blood mononuclear cells (PBMCs), taken at new diagnosis, from a patient treated with antithyroid drugs. This sequence was found in a man between 18 and 35 years old with Graves disease.

In nucleotides, the CDR3 is TGTGCCAGCGGCTCAGCCGGGACTAGCGGTTACGAGCAGTACTTC. Amino acids: CASGSAGTSGYEQYF. The chain employs TRBV7-8 and TRBJ2-7, with TRBD2 matching 11 bases. The germline gives CDR1 SGHVS, CDR2 FQNEAQ. V gave up 8 bases and J gave up 4 bases; unmatched junction bases: 10. The CDR3 length is 15 residues.